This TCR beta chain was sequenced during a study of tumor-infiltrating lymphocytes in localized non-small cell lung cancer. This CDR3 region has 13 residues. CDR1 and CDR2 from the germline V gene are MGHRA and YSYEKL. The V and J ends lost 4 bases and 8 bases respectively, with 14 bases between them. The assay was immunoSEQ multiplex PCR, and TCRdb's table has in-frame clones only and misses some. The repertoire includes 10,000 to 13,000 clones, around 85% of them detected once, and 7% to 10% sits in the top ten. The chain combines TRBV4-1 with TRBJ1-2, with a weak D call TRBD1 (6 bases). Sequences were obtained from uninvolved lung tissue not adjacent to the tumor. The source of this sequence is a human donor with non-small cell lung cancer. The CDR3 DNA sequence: TGCGCCAGCAGCCCTTGGGGGCTTCCCGGCTACACCTTC. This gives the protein CASSPWGLPGYTF.